The sequence of this TCR beta chain was determined in a study of CD4 T cells in relation to SARS-CoV-2 and coronaviruses. Across the study: Median patient age was almost 40 years, spanning 21 to 72 years. Shared crossreactive spike epitopes were mapped to their HLA restriction.

This table comes from immunoSEQ multiplex PCR, and its TCRdb copy is limited to in-frame clones, with some not included. The table has 58,000 or so clones, roughly 94% seen once. Study outcomes and limitations: In approximately 71% of donors, memory CD4+ clonotypes crossrecognized SARS-CoV-2 and at least one common cold coronavirus spike. No crossreactivity against non-spike viral proteins was tested here.

This clone was counted a few times. Its target is not known. In germline, CDR1 is MGHRA, CDR2 YSYEKL. This CDR3 has 13 amino acids. Deletions cut 2 bases from V and 13 bases from J, with 12 bases between. This sequence was found in an adult with COVID-19. The source material was naive CD4+ T cells from PBMCs. Documented subset: naive CD4+ T cells isolated by negative enrichment. The V gene is TRBV4-1, the J gene TRBJ1-6; D is ambiguous. The CDR3 here is CASSQNPGDPLHF. CDR3 nucleotides: TGCGCCAGCAGCCAAAACCCAGGTGATCCCCTCCACTTT.